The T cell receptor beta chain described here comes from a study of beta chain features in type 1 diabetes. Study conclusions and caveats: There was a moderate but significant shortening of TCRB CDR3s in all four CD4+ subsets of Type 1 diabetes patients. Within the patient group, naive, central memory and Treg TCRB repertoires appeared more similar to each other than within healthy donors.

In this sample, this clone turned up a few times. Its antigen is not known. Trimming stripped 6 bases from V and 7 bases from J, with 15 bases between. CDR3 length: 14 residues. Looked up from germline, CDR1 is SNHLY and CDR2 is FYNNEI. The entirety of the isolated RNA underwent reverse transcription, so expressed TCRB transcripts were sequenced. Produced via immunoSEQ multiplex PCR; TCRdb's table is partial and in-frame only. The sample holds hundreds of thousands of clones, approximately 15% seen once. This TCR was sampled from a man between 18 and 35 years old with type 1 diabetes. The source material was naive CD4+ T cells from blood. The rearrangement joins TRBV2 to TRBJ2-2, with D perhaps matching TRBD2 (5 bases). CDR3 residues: CASRSEVMSGELFF. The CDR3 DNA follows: TGTGCCAGCAGATCGGAGGTGATGAGCGGGGAGCTGTTTTTT.